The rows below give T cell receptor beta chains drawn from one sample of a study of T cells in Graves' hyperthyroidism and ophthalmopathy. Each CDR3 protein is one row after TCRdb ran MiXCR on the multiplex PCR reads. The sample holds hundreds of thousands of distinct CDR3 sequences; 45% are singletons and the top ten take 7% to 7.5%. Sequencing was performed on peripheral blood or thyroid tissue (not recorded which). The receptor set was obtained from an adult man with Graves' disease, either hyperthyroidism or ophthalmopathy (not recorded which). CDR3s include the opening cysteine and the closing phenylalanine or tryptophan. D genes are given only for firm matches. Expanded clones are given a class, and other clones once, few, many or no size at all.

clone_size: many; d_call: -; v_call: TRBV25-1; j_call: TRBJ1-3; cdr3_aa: CASSIDSSGNTIYF; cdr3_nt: TGTGCCAGCAGTATCGACAGCTCTGGAAACACCATATATTTT
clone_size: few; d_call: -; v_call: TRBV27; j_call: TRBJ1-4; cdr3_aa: CASSLSPWGGEKLFF; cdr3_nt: TGTGCCAGCAGTTTATCTCCGTGGGGAGGTGAAAAACTGTTTTTT
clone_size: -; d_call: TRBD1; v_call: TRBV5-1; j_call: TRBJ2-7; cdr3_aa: CASTRTGAYEQYF; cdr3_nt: TGCGCCAGCACTCGGACAGGGGCCTACGAGCAGTACTTC
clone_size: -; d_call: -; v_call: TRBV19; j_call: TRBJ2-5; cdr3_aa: CATVGQPQYF; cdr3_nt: TGTGCCACCGTCGGTCAGCCCCAGTACTTC
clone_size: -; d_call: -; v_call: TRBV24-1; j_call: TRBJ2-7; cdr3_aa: CATSEHSVSYEQYF; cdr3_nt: TGTGCCACCAGTGAACACAGCGTCTCCTACGAGCAGTACTTC
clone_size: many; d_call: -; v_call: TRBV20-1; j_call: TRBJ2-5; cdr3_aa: CSARTAGQETQYF; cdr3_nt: TGCAGTGCTAGGACAGCGGGCCAAGAGACCCAGTACTTC
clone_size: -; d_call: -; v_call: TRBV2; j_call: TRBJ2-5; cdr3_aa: CASSEGADETQYF; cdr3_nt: TGTGCCAGCAGTGAAGGGGCGGATGAGACCCAGTACTTC
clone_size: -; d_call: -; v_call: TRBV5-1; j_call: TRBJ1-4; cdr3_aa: CASSLDSWDPAQKFVF; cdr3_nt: TGTGCCAGCAGCTTGGACTCCTGGGACCCCGCTCAAAAGTTTGTTTTT
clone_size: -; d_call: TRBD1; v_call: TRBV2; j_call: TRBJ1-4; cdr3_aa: CASSHSQGAPDEKLFF; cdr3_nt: TGTGCCAGCAGCCATTCCCAGGGGGCGCCGGATGAAAAACTGTTTTTT
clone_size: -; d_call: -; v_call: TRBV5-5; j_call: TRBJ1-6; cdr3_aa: CASANPNSPLHF; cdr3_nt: TGTGCCAGCGCAAATCCTAATTCACCCCTCCACTTT
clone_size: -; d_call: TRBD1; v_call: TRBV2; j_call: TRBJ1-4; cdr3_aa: CASSASNRGGDEKLFF; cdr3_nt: TGTGCCAGCAGCGCCTCCAACAGGGGTGGGGATGAAAAACTGTTTTTT
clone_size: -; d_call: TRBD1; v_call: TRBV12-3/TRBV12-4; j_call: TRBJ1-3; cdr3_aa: CASRFGTVSGNTIYF; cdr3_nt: TGTGCCAGCAGATTCGGGACAGTCTCTGGAAACACCATATATTTT
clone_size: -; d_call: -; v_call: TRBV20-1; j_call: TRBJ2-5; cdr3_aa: CSARDGVQETQYF; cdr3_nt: TGCAGTGCTAGAGACGGGGTGCAAGAGACCCAGTACTTC
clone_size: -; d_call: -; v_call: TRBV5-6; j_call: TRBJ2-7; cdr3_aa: CASSLGLTPYEQYF; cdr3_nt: TGTGCCAGCAGCTTGGGACTAACACCCTACGAGCAGTACTTC
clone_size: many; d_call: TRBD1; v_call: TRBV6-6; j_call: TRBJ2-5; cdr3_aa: CASSRTGNTETQYF; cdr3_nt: TGTGCCAGCAGCCGGACAGGGAATACGGAGACCCAGTACTTC
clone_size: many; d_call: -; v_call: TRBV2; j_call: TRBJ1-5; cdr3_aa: CASTKAMSNQPQHF; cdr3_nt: TGTGCCAGCACGAAGGCTATGAGCAATCAGCCCCAGCATTTT
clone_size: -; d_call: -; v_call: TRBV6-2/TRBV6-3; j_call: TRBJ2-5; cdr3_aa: CASSSPRGEAQYF; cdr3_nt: TGTGCCAGCAGCAGCCCCCGGGGAGAGGCCCAGTACTTC
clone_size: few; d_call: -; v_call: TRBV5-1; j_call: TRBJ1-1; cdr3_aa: CASSLSSRGGTEAFF; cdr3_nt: TGCGCCAGCAGCTTATCCTCCAGGGGCGGCACTGAAGCTTTCTTT
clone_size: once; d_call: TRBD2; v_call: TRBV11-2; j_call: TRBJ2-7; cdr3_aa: CASVFGGSSEQYF; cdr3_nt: TGTGCCAGCGTTTTCGGCGGGAGCAGCGAGCAGTACTTC
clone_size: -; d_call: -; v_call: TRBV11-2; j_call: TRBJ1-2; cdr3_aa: CASSLVPGENYGYTF; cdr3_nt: TGTGCCAGCAGCTTAGTCCCGGGGGAGAACTATGGCTACACCTTC
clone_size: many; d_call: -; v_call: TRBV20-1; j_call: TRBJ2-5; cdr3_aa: CSATQGVTQYF; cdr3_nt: TGCAGTGCTACCCAGGGAGTGACCCAGTACTTC
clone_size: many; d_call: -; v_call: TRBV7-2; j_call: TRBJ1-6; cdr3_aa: CASSPRTAINSPLHF; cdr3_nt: TGTGCCAGCAGCCCCCGGACCGCAATTAATTCACCCCTCCACTTT